This T cell receptor (beta chain) was sequenced during a study of shared clonotypes between healthy human individuals. As for the study in general: The plates for each donor numbered three CD4 naive, three CD4 memory, two CD8 naive and one CD8 memory. General study points: A reduction in generation probabilities was seen for non-shared clonotypes relative to those shared by all four donors. Among donors, the sharing of clonotypes was expected to be influenced by sequencing depth.

Naive CD8 cells, CD45RO-negative and positively selected for CCR7, excluded terminally differentiated effector memory CD45RA+ cells. The V segment lost 5 bases and the J segment 3 bases; nucleotides outside the gene matches: 13. The CDR3 has 16 amino acids. Germline V gene sequence: CDR1 MNHEY, CDR2 SMNVEV (reference sequence). Sequenced by immunoSEQ multiplex PCR; TCRdb stores in-frame clones only, minus some. This table holds over 750,000 clones, roughly 96% found once. Notes on this clone: Its antigen is currently unknown.

The sequenced sample consisted of naive CD8+ T cells sorted from blood. The source is a man aged 30 to 39 in good health. The rearrangement links TRBV27 to TRBJ2-7, with 7 nucleotides matching TRBD2. The CDR3 sequence: CASSELAAITFYEQYF. In nucleotides, the CDR3 is TGTGCCAGCAGTGAGCTAGCGGCAATTACATTCTACGAGCAGTACTTC.